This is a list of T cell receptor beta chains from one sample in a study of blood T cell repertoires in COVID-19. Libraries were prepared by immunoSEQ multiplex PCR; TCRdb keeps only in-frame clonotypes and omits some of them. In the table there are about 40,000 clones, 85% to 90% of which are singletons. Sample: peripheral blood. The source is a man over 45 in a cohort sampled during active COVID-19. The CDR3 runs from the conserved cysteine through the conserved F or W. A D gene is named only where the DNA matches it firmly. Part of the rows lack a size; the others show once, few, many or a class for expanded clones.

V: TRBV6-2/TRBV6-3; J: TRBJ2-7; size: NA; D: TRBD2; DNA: TGTGCCAGCAGCCGACTAGCACTCTCCTACGAGCAGTACTTC; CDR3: CASSRLALSYEQYF
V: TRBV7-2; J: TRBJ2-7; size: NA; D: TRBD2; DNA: TGTGCCAGCAGCCCGACCCTATTGGCGGGGGTCTCCTACGAGCAGTACTTC; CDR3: CASSPTLLAGVSYEQYF
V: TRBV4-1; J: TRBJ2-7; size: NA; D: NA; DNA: TGCGCCAGCAGCTTTAGCAGGGCGGTGGACGAGCAGTACTTC; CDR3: CASSFSRAVDEQYF
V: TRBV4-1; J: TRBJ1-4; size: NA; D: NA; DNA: TGCGCCAGCAGCCAAGATCCCCGGGAGGGAGAAAAACTGTTTTTT; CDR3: CASSQDPREGEKLFF
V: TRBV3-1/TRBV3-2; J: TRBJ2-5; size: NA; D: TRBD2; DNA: TGTGCCAGCAGCCAAGGGGGGGGAGCTATGGAGACCCAGTACTTC; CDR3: CASSQGGGAMETQYF
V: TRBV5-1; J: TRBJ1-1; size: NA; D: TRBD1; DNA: TGCGCCAGCAGCTACCGACAGGGGGCGGGCACTGAAGCTTTCTTT; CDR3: CASSYRQGAGTEAFF
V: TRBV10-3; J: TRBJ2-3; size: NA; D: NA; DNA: TGTGCCATCAGTGAGCCGGGAGTCACAGATACGCAGTATTTT; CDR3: CAISEPGVTDTQYF
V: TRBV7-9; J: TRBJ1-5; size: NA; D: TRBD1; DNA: TGTGCCAACTGGACAGGGGGTAGCAATCAGCCCCAGCATTTT; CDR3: CANWTGGSNQPQHF
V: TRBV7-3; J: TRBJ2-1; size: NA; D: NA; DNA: TGTGCCAGCAGCTTACGGCGAGGGACCAGGGGGAGGAGGGGGACCAGCAATGAGCAGTTCTTC; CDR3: CASSLRRGTRGRRGTSNEQFF
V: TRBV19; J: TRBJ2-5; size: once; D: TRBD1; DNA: TGTGCCAGTAGTATAGGATCGGGGGACAGGGGAGAGACCCAGTACTTC; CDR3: CASSIGSGDRGETQYF
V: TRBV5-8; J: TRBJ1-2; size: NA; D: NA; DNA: TGTGCCAGCAGCTTGAGGCAGGAGGACACCTTC; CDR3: CASSLRQEDTF
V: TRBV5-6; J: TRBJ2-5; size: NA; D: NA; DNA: TGTGCCAGCAGCTGGACTTCTCAAGAGACCCAGTACTTC; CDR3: CASSWTSQETQYF
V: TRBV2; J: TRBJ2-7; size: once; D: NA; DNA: TGTGCCAGCAGTGTGGAGGCTAGTGGCTCCTACGAGCAGTACTTC; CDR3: CASSVEASGSYEQYF
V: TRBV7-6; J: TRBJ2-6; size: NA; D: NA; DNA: TGTGCCAGCAGCTTAGATCGGGGTTCTGGGGCCAACGTCCTGACTTTC; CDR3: CASSLDRGSGANVLTF
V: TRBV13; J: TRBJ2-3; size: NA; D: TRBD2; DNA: TGTGCCAGCAGCACTCCGGGACTAGCGGGGGCCCGGGGCACAGATACGCAGTATTTT; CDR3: CASSTPGLAGARGTDTQYF
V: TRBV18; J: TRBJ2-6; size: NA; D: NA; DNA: TGTGCCAGCTCACCACTTAGCTCTGGGGCCAACGTCCTGACTTTC; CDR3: CASSPLSSGANVLTF
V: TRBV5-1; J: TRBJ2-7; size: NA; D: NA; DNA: TGCGCCAGCAGGGTGGGTTCGACGGCGGCCGAGCAGTACTTC; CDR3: CASRVGSTAAEQYF
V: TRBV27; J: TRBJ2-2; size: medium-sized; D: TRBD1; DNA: TGTGCCAGCAGTTTAACGGACAGGGACGGAACCGGGGAGCTGTTTTTT; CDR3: CASSLTDRDGTGELFF
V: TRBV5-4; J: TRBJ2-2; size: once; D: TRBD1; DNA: TGTGCCAGCAGCTTTCCAGGGGGCACCGGGGAGCTGTTTTTT; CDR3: CASSFPGGTGELFF
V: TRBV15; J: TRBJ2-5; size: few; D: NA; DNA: TGTGCCACCAGCAGAGATCATTGGAGGGAAGAGACCCAGTACTTC; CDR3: CATSRDHWREETQYF
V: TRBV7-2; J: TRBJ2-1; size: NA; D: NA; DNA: TGTGCCAGCAGCTACCAGGGCAGCCACAATGAGCAGTTCTTC; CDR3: CASSYQGSHNEQFF
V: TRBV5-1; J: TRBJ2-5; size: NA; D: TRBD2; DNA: TGCGCCAGCAGCTCCGGACTAGCGGGGGGACTGCAAGAGACCCAGTACTTC; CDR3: CASSSGLAGGLQETQYF
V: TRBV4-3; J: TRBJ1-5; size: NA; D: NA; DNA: TGCGCCAGCAGCCAAGAACTGGGAGGGCGATTAGGTCAGCCCCAGCATTTT; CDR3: CASSQELGGRLGQPQHF
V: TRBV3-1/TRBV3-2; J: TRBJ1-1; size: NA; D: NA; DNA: TGTGCCAGCAGCCAAGATCGGGGATTTAACACTGAAGCTTTCTTT; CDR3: CASSQDRGFNTEAFF
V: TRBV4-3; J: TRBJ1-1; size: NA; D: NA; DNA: TGCGCCAGCAGTAGGGGCCCCAAAGGGGAAGCTTTCTTT; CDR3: CASSRGPKGEAFF
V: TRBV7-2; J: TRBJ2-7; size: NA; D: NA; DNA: TGTGCCAGCAGCTTCAGGGAAACCTACGAGCAGTACTTC; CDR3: CASSFRETYEQYF
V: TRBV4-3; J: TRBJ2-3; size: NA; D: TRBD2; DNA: TGCGCCAGCAGCCAAGTCACTAGCGGGGGTGACACAGATACGCAGTATTTT; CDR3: CASSQVTSGGDTDTQYF
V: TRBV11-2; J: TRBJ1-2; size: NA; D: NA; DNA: TGTGCCAGCGGGATTGGGAGAGACCCAGGGGTGGCTTATGGCTACACCTTC; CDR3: CASGIGRDPGVAYGYTF
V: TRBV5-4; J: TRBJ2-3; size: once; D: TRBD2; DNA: TGTGCCAGCAGCTTCGACGGGGGGGCAGGGGATACGCAGTATTTT; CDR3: CASSFDGGAGDTQYF
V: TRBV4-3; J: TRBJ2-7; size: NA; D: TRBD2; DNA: TGCGCCAGCAGCCAAGAGAGCGGGGGGACGTCCTACGAGCAGTACTTC; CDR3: CASSQESGGTSYEQYF
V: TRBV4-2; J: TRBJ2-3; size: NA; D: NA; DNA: TGTGCCAGCAGCCTTACGGGGGGCCGCACAGATACGCAGTATTTT; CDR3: CASSLTGGRTDTQYF
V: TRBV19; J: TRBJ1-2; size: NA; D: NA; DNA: TGTGCCAGTAGTACTTCGGCTGGGCCCCGATATTATGGCTACACCTTC; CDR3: CASSTSAGPRYYGYTF
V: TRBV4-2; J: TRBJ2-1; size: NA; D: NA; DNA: TGTGCCAGCAGCGTAGGGGCCCACAATGAGCAGTTCTTC; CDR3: CASSVGAHNEQFF
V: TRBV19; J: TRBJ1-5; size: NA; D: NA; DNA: TGTGCCAGTAGGCCCCAGGGAACTAGCAATCAGCCCCAGCATTTT; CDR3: CASRPQGTSNQPQHF
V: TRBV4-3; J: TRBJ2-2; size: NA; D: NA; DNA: TGCGCCAGCAGCCGCGGGACGGGGGTCTTTACCGGGGAGCTGTTTTTT; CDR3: CASSRGTGVFTGELFF
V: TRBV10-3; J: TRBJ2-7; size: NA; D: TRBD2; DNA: TGTGCCCTCGAGAGCAGCGGGGGTGAGCAGTACTTC; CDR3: CALESSGGEQYF
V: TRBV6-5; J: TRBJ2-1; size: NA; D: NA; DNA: TGTGCCAGCAGCGTTATAGCTACGGTCTACAATGAGCAGTTCTTC; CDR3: CASSVIATVYNEQFF
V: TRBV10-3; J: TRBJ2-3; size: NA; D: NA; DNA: TGTGCCATCAGTGAGTCTATAGGACTGGGCACAGATACGCAGTATTTT; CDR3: CAISESIGLGTDTQYF
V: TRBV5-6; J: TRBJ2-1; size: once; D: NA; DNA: TGTGCCAGCAGCCCAGAAGAGGAGGGCGATAACTCCTACAATGAGCAGTTCTTC; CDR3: CASSPEEEGDNSYNEQFF
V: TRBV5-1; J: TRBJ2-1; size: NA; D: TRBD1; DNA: TGCGCCAGCAGCTTGGGGACAGGGGTTTTTGAGCAGTTCTTC; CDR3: CASSLGTGVFEQFF
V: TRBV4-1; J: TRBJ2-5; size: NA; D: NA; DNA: TGCGCCAGCAGCCAGGTGTCGGAGGGGGAGACCCAGTACTTC; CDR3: CASSQVSEGETQYF
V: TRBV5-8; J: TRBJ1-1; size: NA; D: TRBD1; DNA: TGTGCCAGCAGCTTGCGGGAGACCGGCGGACAGGGTTTGTCGCGGGCTTTCTTT; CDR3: CASSLRETGGQGLSRAFF
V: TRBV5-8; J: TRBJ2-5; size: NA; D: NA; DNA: TGTGCCAGCAGCCTCGGACAGAGACAAGAGACCCAGTACTTC; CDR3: CASSLGQRQETQYF
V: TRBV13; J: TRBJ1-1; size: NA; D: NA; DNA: TGTGCCAGCAGCGGCCGGGGTCATGAAGCTTTCTTT; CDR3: CASSGRGHEAFF
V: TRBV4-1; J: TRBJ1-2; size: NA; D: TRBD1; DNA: TGCGCCAGCAGCCAAGGGAGGGGGCCTTTGCCTATGCTCTATGGCTACACCTTC; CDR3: CASSQGRGPLPMLYGYTF
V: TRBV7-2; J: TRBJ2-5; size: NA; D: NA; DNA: TGTGCCAGCAGCTTCGGGGGAGAAGAGACCCAGTACTTC; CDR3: CASSFGGEETQYF